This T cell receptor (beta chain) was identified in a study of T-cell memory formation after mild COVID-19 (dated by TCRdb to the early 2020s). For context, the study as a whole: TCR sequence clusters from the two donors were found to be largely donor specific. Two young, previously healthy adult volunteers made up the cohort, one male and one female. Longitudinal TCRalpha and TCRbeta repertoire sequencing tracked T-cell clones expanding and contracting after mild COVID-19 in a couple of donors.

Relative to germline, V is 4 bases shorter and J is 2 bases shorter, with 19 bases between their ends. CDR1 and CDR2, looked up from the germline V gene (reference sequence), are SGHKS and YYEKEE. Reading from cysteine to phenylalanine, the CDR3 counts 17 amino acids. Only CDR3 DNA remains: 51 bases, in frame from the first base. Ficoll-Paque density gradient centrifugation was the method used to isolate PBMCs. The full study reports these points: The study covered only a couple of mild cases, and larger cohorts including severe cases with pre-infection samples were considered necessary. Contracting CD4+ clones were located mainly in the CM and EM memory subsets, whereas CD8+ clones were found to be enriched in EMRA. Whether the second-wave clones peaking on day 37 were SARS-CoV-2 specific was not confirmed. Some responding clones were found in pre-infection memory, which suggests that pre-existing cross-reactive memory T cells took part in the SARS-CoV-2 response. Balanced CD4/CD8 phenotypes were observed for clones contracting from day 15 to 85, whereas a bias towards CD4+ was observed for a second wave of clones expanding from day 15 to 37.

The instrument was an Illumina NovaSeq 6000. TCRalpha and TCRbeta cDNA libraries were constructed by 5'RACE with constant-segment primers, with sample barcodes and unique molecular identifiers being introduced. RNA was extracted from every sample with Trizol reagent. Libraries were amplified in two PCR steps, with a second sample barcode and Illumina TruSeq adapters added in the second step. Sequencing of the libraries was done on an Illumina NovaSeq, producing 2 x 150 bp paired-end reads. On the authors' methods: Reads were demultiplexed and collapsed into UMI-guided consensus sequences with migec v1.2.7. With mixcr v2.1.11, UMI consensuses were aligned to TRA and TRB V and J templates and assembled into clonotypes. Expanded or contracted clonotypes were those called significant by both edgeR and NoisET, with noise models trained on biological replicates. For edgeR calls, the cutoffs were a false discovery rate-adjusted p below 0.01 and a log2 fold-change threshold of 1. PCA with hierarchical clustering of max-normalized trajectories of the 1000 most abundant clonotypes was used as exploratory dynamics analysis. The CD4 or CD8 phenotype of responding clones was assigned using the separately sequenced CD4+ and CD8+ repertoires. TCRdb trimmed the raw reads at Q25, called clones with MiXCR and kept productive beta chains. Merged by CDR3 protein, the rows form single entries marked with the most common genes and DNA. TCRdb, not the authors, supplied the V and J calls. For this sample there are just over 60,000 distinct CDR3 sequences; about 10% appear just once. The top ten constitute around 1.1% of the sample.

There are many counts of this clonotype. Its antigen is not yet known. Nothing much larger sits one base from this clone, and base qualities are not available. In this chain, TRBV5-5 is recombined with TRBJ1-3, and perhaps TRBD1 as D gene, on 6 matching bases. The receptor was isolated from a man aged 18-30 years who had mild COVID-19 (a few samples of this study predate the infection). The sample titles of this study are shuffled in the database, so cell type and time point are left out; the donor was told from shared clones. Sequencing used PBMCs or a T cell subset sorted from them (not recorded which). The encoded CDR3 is CASSPRALGAAGNTIYF. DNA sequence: TGTGCCAGCAGCCCAAGGGCGCTGGGGGCTGCTGGAAACACCATATATTTT. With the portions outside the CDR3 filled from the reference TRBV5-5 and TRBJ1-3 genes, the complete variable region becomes DAGVTQSPTHLIKTRGQQVTLRCSPISGHKSVSWYQQVLGQGPQFIFQYYEKEERGRGNFPDRFSARQFPNYSSELNVNALLLGDSALYLCASSPRALGAAGNTIYFGEGSWLTVV.